The 13 T cell receptor beta chains below all came from one sample that was sequenced in a study of T cells in Graves' hyperthyroidism and ophthalmopathy. What was amplified from RNA transcripts were TCR beta CDR3 regions. RT-PCR in the first round (using the HTBI primer set) targeted the TCR CDR3. From the multiplex PCR reads, TCRdb called clonotypes with MiXCR, one entry per CDR3 protein. Of approximately 590,000 distinct CDR3 sequences detected, less than 20% appear once; the ten largest clones hold 7.3%. Input material: blood. The receptor source for this set is a woman under 40 with Graves' hyperthyroidism.

The rearrangement joins TRBV7-9 to TRBJ2-7; D uncertain. Germline assignment: CDR1 SEHNR and CDR2 FQNEAQ (reference sequence). This CDR3 region has 15 residues. Trimming shortened V by 4 bases and J by 2 bases, and 15 bases separated the two germline ends. The CDR3 loop reads CASSSVGRPTYEQYF. In nucleotides, the CDR3 is TGTGCCAGCAGCTCCGTCGGTAGACCCACCTACGAGCAGTACTTC.

The chain couples TRBV19 to TRBJ2-7; no clear D gene. The CDR3 contains 15 residues. Germline lookup yields CDR1 LNHDA and CDR2 SQIVND (reference sequence). With 7 bases removed from V and 2 bases from J, the gap between germline ends came to 18 bases. CDR3: CASKDPLNNPYEQYF. The CDR3 nucleotides read TGTGCCAGTAAGGATCCATTAAATAACCCCTACGAGCAGTACTTC.

In this sample, this clonotype turned up many times. The chain recombines TRBV12-3 or TRBV12-4 with TRBJ2-1; 16 bases agree with TRBD2. This CDR3 spans 17 amino acids. The V segment lost 3 bases and the J segment 10 bases; nucleotides outside the gene matches: 9. The chain's CDR3 is CASSFFPGLAGGEEQFF. The CDR3, as DNA: TGTGCCAGCAGTTTTTTCCCGGGACTAGCGGGAGGGGAGGAGCAGTTCTTC.

This clonotype was seen many times. This chain uses TRBV3-1 with TRBJ2-7; D uncertain. This CDR3 is 11 amino acids long. Trimming cost V 0 bases and J 6 bases, with 3 bases left between them. CDR1 is LGHDT, CDR2 YNNKEL, per germline (reference sequence). This CDR3 is CASSQDREQYF. The CDR3 DNA follows: TGTGCCAGCAGCCAAGATCGCGAGCAGTACTTC.

There are many counts of this clonotype. V usage is TRBV30 and J usage is TRBJ1-2; no firm D call. Germline-derived CDR1 and CDR2 are GTSNPN and SVGIG (reference sequence). Deletions cut 0 bases from V and 3 bases from J, with 8 bases between. This CDR3 has 13 residues. For the CDR3, the DNA is TGTGCCTGGAGTGTTCTTGCAGACTATGGCTACACCTTC. It translates to CAWSVLADYGYTF. The variable domain in full, with the rest retrieved from reference TRBV30 and TRBJ1-2, is SQTIHQWPATLVQPVGSPLSLECTVEGTSNPNLYWYRQAAGRGLQLLFYSVGIGQISSEVPQNLSASRPQDRQFILSSKKLLLSDSGFYLCAWSVLADYGYTFGSGTRLTVV.

This chain links TRBV5-1 with TRBJ1-2; no clear D. Germline V CDR1 and CDR2: SGHRS, YFSETQ. This CDR3 contains 13 residues. V was clipped by 0 bases and J by 7 bases, with 10 bases between them. In DNA, the CDR3 is TGCGCCAGCAGCTTGGTTGCAGAAGCTGGCTACACCTTC. It codes for CASSLVAEAGYTF.

This clonotype was counted many times. The rearrangement uses TRBV2 and TRBJ2-2, with 9 bases aligning to TRBD2. The CDR3 covers 15 residues. CDR1 is SNHLY, CDR2 FYNNEI, per germline. The J segment lost 6 bases and the V segment lost 3 bases, leaving 5 bases of the junction unmatched. The CDR3 region has the DNA TGTGCCAGCAGTGACCCGGGACTAGCCCCCGGGGAGCTGTTTTTT. Amino acids: CASSDPGLAPGELFF.

CDR3 nucleotides: TGTGCCAGCAGCCCACTGTCCCGCGGTCAAGAGACCCAGTACTTC. It specifies CASSPLSRGQETQYF. The genes are TRBV7-2 and TRBJ2-5, with D unresolved. V gave up 5 bases and J gave up 2 bases, with 15 bases separating them. Germline lookup yields CDR1 SGHTA and CDR2 FQGNSA. The CDR3 contains 15 residues.

This clonotype was counted at least ten times. The chain has TRBV20-1 and TRBJ2-3, with D maybe TRBD1 (6 bases). Trimming removed 5 bases at V and 3 bases at J, with 12 bases between. The CDR3 runs 13 residues. Germline values: CDR1 DFQATT, CDR2 SNEGSKA (reference sequence). This CDR3 reads CSAPDSPTDTQYF. The CDR3 nucleotides are TGCAGTGCTCCGGACAGTCCGACAGATACGCAGTATTTT.

This clonotype has ten or more counts. The chain links TRBV12-3 or TRBV12-4 to TRBJ2-7; D remains unclear. Trimming pared 3 bases from V and 2 bases from J, leaving 11 bases between. The length of the CDR3 is 14 residues. This CDR3 is CASSLIGGAYEQYF. In nucleotides, the CDR3 is TGTGCCAGCAGTTTGATCGGCGGAGCCTACGAGCAGTACTTC.

The gene calls are TRBV10-3 and TRBJ1-4, with D possibly being TRBD1 (5 bases). Germline CDR1 and CDR2: ENHRY and SYGVKD. Trimming pared 10 bases from V and 5 bases from J, leaving 17 bases between. The CDR3 runs to 14 residues. The CDR3 nucleotides read TGTGCCACCAAAACGGGACTGAGCAATGAAAAACTGTTTTTT. This gives the protein CATKTGLSNEKLFF.

This clonotype was counted many times. V usage is TRBV20-1 and J usage is TRBJ2-1; D unresolved. Deletions cut 6 bases from V and 4 bases from J, with 7 bases between. This CDR3 is 11 amino acids long. In germline, CDR1 is DFQATT, CDR2 SNEGSKA (reference sequence). CDR3 loop: CSALSYNEQFF. CDR3 in DNA: TGCAGTGCCTTGAGTTACAATGAGCAGTTCTTC.

The sample holds many counts of this clonotype. The chain carries TRBV5-1 and TRBJ2-3, with 7 bases matching TRBD2. The ends lost 2 bases at V and 2 bases at J; junction bases unmatched: 8. Germline values: CDR1 SGHRS, CDR2 YFSETQ. The length of the CDR3 is 16 residues. CDR3 amino acids: CASSLRAGRVTDTQYF. Written as DNA, the CDR3 is TGCGCCAGCAGCTTAAGAGCGGGAAGAGTCACAGATACGCAGTATTTT.